This paragraph reports one TCR beta chain. As every portion of the isolated RNA was reverse transcribed, the sequencing read expressed TCRB transcripts. This table comes from immunoSEQ multiplex PCR, and its TCRdb copy is limited to in-frame clones, with some not included. The top ten clones hold 0.035% to 0.05% of a sample with a few hundred thousand clones, 20% of them seen once. The sample belongs to a study of beta chain features in type 1 diabetes. V was trimmed by 3 bases and J by 2 bases, leaving 10 bases between them. This CDR3 contains 14 residues. Germline CDR1 SGHDN, CDR2 FVKESK. Sequencing was done on a sample of naive CD4+ T cells from blood. This receptor was taken from a young woman in good health. V usage is TRBV14 and J usage is TRBJ1-2, with D perhaps TRBD1 (6 bases). CDR3 sequence reads: CASSQDTGNYGYTF. CDR3 coding DNA: TGTGCCAGCAGCCAGGATACAGGGAACTATGGCTACACCTTC.